Below, one T cell receptor beta chain is given with its context. Germline V lookup: CDR1 LNHDA, CDR2 SQIVND (reference sequence). V was clipped by 3 bases and J by 2 bases; unmatched bases: 2. CDR3 length: 15 residues. Sequencing was performed with immunoSEQ multiplex PCR; in TCRdb, only in-frame clones are kept and a portion is missing. The repertoire consists of fewer than 300,000 clones, with roughly 89% occurring once and the leading ten covering approximately 9%. Two negative PCRs, clearance, or symptom resolution were required of recovered Cohort 3 donors. The data are from a study of blood T cell repertoires in COVID-19. Study details: Nucleic acid was either cDNA or gDNA, and it came from T cells, B-cell-depleted T cells, or PBMCs.

The TCR was taken from a man aged 35 to 55 who had recovered from COVID-19. This chain connects TRBV19 to TRBJ2-1, with TRBD2 matching 9 bases. Specimen: PBMCs or T cells enriched from blood (not recorded which). CDR3 region: CASSISGGTYNEQFF. For the CDR3, the DNA is TGTGCCAGTAGTATTAGCGGGGGAACCTACAATGAGCAGTTCTTC. The full variable domain, its missing parts supplied by reference TRBV19 and TRBJ2-1, is DGGITQSPKYLFRKEGQNVTLSCEQNLNHDAMYWYRQDPGQGLRLIYYSQIVNDFQKGDIAEGYSVSREKKESFPLTVTSAQKNPTAFYLCASSISGGTYNEQFFGPGTRLTVL.